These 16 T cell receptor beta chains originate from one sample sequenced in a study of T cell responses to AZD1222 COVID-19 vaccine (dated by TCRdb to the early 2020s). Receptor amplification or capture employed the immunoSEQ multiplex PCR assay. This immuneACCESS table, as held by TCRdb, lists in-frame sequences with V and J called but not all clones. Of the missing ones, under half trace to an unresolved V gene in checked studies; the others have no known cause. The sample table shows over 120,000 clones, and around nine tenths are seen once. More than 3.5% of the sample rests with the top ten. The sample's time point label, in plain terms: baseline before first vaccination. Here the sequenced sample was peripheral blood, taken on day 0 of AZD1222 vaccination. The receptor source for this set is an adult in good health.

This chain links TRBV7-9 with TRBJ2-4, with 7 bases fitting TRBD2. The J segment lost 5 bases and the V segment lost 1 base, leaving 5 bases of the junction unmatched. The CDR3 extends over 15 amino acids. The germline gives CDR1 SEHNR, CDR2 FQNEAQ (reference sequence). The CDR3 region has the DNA TGTGCCAGCAGCTTAGAAGCGGGACGCGAAAACATTCAGTACTTC. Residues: CASSLEAGRENIQYF.

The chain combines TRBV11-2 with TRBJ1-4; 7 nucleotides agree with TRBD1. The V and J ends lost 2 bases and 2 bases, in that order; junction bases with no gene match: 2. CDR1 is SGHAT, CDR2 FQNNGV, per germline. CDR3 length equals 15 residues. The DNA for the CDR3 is TGTGCCAGCAGCTTATTGGGACAGACTAATGAAAAACTGTTTTTT. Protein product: CASSLLGQTNEKLFF.

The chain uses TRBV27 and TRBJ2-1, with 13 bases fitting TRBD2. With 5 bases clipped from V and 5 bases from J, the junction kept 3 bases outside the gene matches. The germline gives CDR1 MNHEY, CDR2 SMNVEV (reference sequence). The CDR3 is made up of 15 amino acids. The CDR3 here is CASSPGTSGNNEQFF. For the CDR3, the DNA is TGTGCCAGCAGTCCCGGGACTAGCGGGAACAATGAGCAGTTCTTC.

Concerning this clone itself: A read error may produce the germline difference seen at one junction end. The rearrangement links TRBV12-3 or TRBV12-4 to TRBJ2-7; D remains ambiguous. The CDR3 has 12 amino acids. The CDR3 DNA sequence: TGTGCCAGCGGTTTAGCCGCCTACGAGCAGTACTTC. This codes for CASGLAAYEQYF.

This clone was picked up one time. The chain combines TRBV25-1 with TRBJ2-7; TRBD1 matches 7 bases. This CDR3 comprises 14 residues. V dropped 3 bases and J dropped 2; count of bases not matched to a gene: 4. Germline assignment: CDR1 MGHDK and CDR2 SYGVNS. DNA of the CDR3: TGTGCCAGCAGTGAGCCGGGACAGCCCTACGAGCAGTACTTC. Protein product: CASSEPGQPYEQYF.

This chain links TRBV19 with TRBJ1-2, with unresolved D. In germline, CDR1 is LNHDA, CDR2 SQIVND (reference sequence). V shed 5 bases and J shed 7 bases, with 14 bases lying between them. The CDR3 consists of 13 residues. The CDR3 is CASSVQPGGGYTF. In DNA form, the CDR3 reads TGTGCCAGTAGTGTTCAACCAGGAGGTGGCTACACCTTC.

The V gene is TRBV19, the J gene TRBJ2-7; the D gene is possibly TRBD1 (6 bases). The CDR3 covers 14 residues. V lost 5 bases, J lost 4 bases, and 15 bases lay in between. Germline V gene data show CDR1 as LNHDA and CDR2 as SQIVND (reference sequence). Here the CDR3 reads CASSPQKGEYEQYF. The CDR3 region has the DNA TGTGCCAGTAGTCCACAGAAGGGGGAATACGAGCAGTACTTC. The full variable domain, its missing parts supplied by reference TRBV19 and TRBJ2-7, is DGGITQSPKYLFRKEGQNVTLSCEQNLNHDAMYWYRQDPGQGLRLIYYSQIVNDFQKGDIAEGYSVSREKKESFPLTVTSAQKNPTAFYLCASSPQKGEYEQYFGPGTRLTVT.

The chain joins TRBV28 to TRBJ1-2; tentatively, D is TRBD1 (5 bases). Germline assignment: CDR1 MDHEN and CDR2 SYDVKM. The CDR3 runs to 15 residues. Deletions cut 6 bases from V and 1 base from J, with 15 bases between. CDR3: CASRPSRRGNYGYTF. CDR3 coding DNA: TGTGCCAGCAGACCCTCGAGGAGGGGTAACTATGGCTACACCTTC.

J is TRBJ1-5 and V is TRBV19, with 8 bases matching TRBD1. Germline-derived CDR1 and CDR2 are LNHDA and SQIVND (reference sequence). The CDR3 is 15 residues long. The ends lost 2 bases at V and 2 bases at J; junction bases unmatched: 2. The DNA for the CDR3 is TGTGCCAGTAGTATACAGGGGGCCGGCAATCAGCCCCAGCATTTT. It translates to CASSIQGAGNQPQHF.

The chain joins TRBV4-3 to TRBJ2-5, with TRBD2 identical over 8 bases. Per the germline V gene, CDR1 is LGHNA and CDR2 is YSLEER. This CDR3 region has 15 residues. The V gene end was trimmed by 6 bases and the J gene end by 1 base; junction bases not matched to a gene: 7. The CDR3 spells CASRGGGRIQETQYF. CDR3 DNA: TGCGCCAGCAGGGGCGGGGGGCGCATCCAAGAGACCCAGTACTTC.

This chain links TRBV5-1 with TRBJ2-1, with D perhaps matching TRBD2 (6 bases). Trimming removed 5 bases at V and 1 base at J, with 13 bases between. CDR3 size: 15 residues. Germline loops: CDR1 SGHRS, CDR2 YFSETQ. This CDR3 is CASRPTSSSYNEQFF. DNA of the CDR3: TGCGCCAGCAGACCCACTAGCAGTTCCTACAATGAGCAGTTCTTC.

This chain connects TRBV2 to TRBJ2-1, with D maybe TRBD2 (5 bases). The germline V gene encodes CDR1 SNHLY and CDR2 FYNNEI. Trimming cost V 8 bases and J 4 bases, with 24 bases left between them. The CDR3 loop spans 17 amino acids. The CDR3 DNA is TGTGCCAGCGGACCTTACGAGGGCCTCCCGCCTTACAATGAGCAGTTCTTC. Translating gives CASGPYEGLPPYNEQFF.

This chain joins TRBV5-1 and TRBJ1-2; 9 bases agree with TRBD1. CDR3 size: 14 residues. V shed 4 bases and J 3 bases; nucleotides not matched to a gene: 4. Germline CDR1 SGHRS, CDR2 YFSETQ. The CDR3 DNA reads TGCGCCAGCAGCGGGGGACAGGGTCACTATGGCTACACCTTC. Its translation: CASSGGQGHYGYTF.

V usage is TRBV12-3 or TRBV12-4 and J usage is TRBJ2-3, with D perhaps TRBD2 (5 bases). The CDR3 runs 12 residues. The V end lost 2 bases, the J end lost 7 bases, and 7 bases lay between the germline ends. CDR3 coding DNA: TGTGCCAGCAGTTTACCGGGGAATACGCAGTATTTT. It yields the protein CASSLPGNTQYF.

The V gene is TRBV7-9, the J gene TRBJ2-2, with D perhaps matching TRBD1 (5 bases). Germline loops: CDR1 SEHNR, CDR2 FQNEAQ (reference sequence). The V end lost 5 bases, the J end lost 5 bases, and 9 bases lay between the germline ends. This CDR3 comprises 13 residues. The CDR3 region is CASSPDMTGELFF. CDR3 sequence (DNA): TGTGCCAGCAGCCCGGACATGACCGGGGAGCTGTTTTTT.

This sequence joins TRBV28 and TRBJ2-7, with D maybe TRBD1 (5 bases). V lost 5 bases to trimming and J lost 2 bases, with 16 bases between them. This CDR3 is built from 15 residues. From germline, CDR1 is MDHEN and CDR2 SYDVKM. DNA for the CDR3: TGTGCCAGCAGTCGGAGCGCAAAGGGGCCCTACGAGCAGTACTTC. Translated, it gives CASSRSAKGPYEQYF. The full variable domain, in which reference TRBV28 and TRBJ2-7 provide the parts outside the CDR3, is DVKVTQSSRYLVKRTGEKVFLECVQDMDHENMFWYRQDPGLGLRLIYFSYDVKMKEKGDIPEGYSVSREKKERFSLILESASTNQTSMYLCASSRSAKGPYEQYFGPGTRLTVT.